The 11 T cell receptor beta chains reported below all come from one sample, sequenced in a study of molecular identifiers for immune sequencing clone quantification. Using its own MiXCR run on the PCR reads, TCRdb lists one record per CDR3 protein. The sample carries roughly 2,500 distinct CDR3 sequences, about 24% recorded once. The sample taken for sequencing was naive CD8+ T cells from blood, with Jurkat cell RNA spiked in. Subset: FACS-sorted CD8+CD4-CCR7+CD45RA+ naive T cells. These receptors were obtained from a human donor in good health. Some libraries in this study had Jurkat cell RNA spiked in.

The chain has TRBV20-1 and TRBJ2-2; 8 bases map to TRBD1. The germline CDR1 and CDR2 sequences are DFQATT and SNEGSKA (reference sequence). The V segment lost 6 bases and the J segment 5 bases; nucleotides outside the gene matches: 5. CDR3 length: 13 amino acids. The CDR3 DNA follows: TGCAGTGCCCCGACAGGGGAAACCGGGGAGCTGTTTTTT. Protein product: CSAPTGETGELFF.

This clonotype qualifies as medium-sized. CDR3 region: CASSTGTGAEKLFF. CDR3 nucleotide sequence: TGTGCCAGCAGCACCGGGACAGGGGCCGAAAAACTGTTTTTT. The chain links TRBV9 to TRBJ1-4; 10 bases are a match to TRBD1. There are 14 residues in the CDR3. Looked up from germline, CDR1 is SGDLS and CDR2 is YYNGEE. J was trimmed by 8 bases and V by 4 bases; bases with no gene match: 5.

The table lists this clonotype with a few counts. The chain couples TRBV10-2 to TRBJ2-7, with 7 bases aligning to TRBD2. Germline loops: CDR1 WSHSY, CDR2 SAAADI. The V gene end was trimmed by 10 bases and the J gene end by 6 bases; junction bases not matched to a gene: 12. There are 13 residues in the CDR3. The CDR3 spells CATRAREGGEQYF. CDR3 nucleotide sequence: TGCGCCACCCGGGCTAGGGAGGGCGGCGAGCAGTACTTC.

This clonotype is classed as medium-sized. CDR3 residues: CASSLVANNYGYTF. The CDR3 nucleotides are TGTGCCAGCAGCTTGGTCGCGAATAACTATGGCTACACCTTC. The chain is built from TRBV5-6 and TRBJ1-2; no firm D call. Germline V gene lookup returns CDR1 SGHDT and CDR2 YYEEEE. V shed 0 bases and J shed 1 base, with 7 bases lying between them. The CDR3 is 14 amino acids.

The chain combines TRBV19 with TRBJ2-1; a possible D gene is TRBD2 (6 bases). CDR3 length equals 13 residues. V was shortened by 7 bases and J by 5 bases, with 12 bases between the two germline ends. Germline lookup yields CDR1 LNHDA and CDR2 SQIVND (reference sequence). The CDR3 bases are TGTGCCAGTAATCTAGCGAGCCACAATGAGCAGTTCTTC. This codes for CASNLASHNEQFF.

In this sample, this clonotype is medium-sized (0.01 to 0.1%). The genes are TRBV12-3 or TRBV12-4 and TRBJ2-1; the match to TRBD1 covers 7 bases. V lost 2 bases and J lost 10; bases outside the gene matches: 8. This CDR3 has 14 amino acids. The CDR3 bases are TGTGCCAGCAGTTTATCCGGGACAGCGAGGGAGCAGTTCTTC. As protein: CASSLSGTAREQFF.

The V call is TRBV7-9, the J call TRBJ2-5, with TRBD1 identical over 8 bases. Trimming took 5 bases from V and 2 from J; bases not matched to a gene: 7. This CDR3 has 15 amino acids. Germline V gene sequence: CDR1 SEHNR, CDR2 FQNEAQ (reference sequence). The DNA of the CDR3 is TGTGCCAGCAGCCGCCGGGACAGGCAACAAGAGACCCAGTACTTC. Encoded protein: CASSRRDRQQETQYF.

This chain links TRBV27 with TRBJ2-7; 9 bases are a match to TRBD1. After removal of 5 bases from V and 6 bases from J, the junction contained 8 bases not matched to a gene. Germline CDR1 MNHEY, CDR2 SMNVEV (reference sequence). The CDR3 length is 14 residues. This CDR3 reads CASSPRTGASEQYF. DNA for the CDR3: TGTGCCAGCAGTCCCCGGACAGGGGCGAGCGAGCAGTACTTC.

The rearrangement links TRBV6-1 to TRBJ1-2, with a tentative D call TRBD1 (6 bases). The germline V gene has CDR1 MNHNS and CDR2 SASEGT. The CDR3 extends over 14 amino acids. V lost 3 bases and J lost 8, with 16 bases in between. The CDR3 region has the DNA TGTGCCAGCAGTGAGTGGGGGGGCGGAGGCGGCTACACCTTC. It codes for CASSEWGGGGGYTF.

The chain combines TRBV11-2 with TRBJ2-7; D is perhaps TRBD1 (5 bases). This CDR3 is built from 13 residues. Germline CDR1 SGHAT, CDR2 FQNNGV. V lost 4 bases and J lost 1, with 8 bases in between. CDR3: CASSSTESYEQYF. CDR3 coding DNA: TGTGCCAGCAGCTCGACAGAGTCCTACGAGCAGTACTTC.

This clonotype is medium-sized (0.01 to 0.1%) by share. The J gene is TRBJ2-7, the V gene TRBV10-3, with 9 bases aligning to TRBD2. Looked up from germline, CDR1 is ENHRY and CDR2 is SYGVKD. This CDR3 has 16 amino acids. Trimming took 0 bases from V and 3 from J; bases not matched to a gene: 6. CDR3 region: CAISESSIAGVYEQYF. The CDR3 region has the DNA TGTGCCATCAGTGAGTCCTCGATAGCGGGAGTCTACGAGCAGTACTTC.